This TCR beta chain was captured by sequencing in a study of CD8 T cells in Susac syndrome. Germline loops: CDR1 SGHAT, CDR2 FQNNGV. V shed 8 bases and J 4 bases; nucleotides not matched to a gene: 13. This CDR3 has 15 residues. CD8+ and CD4+ T cells from blood underwent TCR beta sequencing, which was carried out in a high-throughput format. A quantity of roughly 0.5 to 1 ug RNA underwent reverse transcription using random hexamers. TCRdb redid the calling of the immunoSEQ multiplex PCR reads with MiXCR, one entry per CDR3 protein. The table lists about 190,000 distinct CDR3 sequences, approximately 94% of them singletons, with approximately 0.098% in the top ten.

Sequenced sample: CD4+ T cells from PBMCs. The V and J genes are TRBV11-2 and TRBJ1-2; TRBD1 aligns across 7 bases. This TCR was recovered from a human donor with Susac syndrome. CDR3 in amino acids: CASPALTGLTYGYTF. For the CDR3, the DNA is TGTGCCAGCCCGGCCCTGACAGGGCTTACCTATGGCTACACCTTC. Based on the CDR3 plus reference TRBV11-2 and TRBJ1-2, the full variable domain is EAGVAQSPRYKIIEKRQSVAFWCNPISGHATLYWYQQILGQGPKLLIQFQNNGVVDDSQLPKDRFSAERLKGVDSTLKIQPAKLEDSAVYLCASPALTGLTYGYTFGSGTRLTVV.